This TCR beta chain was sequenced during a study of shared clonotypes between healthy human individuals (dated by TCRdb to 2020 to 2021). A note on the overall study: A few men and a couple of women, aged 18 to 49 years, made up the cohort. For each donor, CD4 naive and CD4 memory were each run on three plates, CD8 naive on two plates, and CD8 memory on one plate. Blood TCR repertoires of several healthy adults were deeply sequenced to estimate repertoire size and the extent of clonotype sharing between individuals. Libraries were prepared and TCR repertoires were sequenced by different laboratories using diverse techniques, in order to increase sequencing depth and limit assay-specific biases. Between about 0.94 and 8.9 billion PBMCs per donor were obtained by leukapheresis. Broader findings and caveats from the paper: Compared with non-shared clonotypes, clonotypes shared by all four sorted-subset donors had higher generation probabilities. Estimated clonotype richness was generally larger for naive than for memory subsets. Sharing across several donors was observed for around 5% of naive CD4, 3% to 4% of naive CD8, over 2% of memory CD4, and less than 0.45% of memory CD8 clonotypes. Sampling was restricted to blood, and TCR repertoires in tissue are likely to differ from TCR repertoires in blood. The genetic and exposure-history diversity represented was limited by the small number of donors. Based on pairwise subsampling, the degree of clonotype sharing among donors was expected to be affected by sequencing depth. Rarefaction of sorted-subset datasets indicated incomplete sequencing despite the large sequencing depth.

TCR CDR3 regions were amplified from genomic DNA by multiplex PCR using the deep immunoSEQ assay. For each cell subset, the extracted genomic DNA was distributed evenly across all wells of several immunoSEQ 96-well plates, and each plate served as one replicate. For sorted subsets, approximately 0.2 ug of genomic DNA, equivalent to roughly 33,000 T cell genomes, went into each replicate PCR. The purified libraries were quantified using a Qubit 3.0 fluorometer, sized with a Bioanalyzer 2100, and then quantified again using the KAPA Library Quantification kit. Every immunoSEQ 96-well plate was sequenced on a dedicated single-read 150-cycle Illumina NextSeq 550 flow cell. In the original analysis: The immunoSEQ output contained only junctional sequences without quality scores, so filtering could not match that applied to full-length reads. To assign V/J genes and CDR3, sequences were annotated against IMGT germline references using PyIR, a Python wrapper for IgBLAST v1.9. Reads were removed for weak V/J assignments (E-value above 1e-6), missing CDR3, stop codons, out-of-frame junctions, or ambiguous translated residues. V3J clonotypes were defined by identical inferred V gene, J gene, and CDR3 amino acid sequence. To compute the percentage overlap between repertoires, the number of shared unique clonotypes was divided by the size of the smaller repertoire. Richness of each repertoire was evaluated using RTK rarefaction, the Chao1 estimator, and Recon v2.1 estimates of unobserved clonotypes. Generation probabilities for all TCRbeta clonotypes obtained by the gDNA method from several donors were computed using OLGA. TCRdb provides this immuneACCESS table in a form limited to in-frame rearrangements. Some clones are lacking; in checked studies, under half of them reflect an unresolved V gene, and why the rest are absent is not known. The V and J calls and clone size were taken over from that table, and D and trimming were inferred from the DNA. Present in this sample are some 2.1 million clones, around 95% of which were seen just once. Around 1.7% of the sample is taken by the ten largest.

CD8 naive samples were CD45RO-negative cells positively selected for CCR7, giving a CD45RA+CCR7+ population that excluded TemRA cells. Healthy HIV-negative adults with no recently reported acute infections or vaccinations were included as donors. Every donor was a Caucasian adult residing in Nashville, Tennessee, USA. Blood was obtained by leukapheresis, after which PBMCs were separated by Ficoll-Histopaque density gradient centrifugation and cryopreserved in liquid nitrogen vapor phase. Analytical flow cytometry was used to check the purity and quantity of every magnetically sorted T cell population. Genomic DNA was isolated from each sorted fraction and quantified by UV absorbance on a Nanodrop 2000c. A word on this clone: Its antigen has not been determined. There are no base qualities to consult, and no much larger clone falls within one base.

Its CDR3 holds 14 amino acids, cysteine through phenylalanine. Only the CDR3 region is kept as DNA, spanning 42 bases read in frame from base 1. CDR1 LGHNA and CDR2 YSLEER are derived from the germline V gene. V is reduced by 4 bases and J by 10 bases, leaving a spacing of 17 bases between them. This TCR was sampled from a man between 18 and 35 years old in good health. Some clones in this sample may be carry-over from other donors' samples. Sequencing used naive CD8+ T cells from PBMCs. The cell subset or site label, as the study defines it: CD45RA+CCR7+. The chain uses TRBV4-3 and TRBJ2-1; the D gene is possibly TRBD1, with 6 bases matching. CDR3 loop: CASSLGTTLREQFF. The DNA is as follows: TGCGCCAGCAGCCTCGGGACAACCCTTCGGGAGCAGTTCTTC.